This T cell receptor (beta chain) was captured in a study of T cell responses to AZD1222 COVID-19 vaccine. V lost 4 bases and J lost 3; bases outside the gene matches: 11. CDR1 is SGHNT, CDR2 YYREEE, per germline (reference sequence). The length of the CDR3 is 16 residues. Measured with immunoSEQ multiplex PCR; TCRdb has only the in-frame clones, and not every one. The sample carries about 120,000 clones, more than 80% recorded once. The sequencing here drew on peripheral blood, taken on day 0 of AZD1222 vaccination. The rearrangement links TRBV5-4 to TRBJ2-7, with 9 bases fitting TRBD1. The clonotype originates from an adult in good health. This CDR3 reads CASSDAGQGAFYEQYF. The CDR3 region has the DNA TGTGCCAGCAGCGACGCGGGACAGGGTGCTTTCTACGAGCAGTACTTC.